This T cell receptor beta chain is from a study of shared T cell receptors in the human thymus. Produced via immunoSEQ multiplex PCR; TCRdb's table is partial and in-frame only. The sample records hundreds of thousands of clones, more than 70% being singletons. This clone has just one count. This sample also appeared in a second study, on human thymus T cells.

The sequence was collected from a boy under two years old with a congenital heart defect. The sequenced sample consisted of thymocytes.

This chain's CDR3 is CASSSYRDREIVAEAFF. The CDR3 DNA is TGTGCCAGCAGTTCATACCGGGACAGGGAGATAGTAGCTGAAGCTTTCTTT. The chain links TRBV28 to TRBJ1-1; 9 bases are shared with TRBD1. Germline CDR1 reads MDHEN; CDR2 reads SYDVKM. V shed 4 bases, J shed 6 bases, and the junction held 15 bases outside the gene matches. The CDR3 has 17 residues.